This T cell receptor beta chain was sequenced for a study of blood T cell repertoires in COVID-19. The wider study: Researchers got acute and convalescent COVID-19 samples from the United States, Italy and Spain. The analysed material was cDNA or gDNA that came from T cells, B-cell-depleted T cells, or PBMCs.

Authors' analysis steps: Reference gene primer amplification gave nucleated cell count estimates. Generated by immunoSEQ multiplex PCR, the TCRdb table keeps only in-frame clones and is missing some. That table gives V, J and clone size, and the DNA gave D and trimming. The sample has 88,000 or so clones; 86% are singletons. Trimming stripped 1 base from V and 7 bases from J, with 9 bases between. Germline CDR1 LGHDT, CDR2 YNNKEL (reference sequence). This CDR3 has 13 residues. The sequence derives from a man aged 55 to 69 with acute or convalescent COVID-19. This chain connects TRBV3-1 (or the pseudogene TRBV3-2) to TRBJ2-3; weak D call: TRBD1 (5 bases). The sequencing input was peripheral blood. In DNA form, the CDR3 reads TGTGCCAGCAGCCAAGTTGGGGCATATACGCAGTATTTT. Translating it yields CASSQVGAYTQYF.